The T cell receptor (beta chain) under discussion was sequenced for a study of T cell repertoires in cytomegalovirus infection. The overall study: Recently identified HLA-C-restricted CMV epitopes were among the peptides used. It can be stated that public TCR beta signatures indicated CMV infection as well as a matching HLA type. Study-level points and caveats: The ex vivo response showed dominance by HLA-C-restricted CMV-specific TCR beta clonotypes.

On this clonotype: What it binds is not known.

TCRdb ran MiXCR on the reads and lists one entry per CDR3 protein. The sample records 750,000 to 900,000 distinct CDR3 sequences, under 35% being singletons. CDR3 length equals 13 residues. Germline CDR1 and CDR2: SQVTM and ANQGSEA. The ends lost 6 bases at V and 4 bases at J; junction bases unmatched: 7. The sequence was collected from a human donor in good health (CMV status not recorded). Some clones in this sample may be carry-over from other donors' samples. V is TRBV29-1 and J is TRBJ2-5; 8 nucleotides match TRBD2. The specimen comprised cultured CD8+ T cells from PBMCs, sampled from culture after CMV antigen stimulation. The DNA of the CDR3 is TGCAGCGTAGCCGGGACTAGGTCAGAGACCCAGTACTTC. It yields the protein CSVAGTRSETQYF.